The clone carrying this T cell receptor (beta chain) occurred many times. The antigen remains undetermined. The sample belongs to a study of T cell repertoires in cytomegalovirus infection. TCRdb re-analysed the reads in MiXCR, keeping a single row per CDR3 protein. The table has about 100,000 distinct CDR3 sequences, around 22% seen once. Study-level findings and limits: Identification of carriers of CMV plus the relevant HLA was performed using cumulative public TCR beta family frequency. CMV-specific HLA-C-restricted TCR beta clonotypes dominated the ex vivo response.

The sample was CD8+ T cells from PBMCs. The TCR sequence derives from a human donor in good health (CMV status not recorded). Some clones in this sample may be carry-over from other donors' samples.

The chain's CDR3 is CASSTLRQDMNTEAFF. CDR3 DNA: TGTGCCAGCAGCACACTCCGACAGGACATGAACACTGAAGCTTTCTTT. The rearrangement uses TRBV5-4 and TRBJ1-1; D possibly corresponds to TRBD1 (6 bases). The CDR3 has 16 amino acids. V lost 4 bases to trimming and J lost 0 bases, with 16 bases between them. The germline CDR1 and CDR2 sequences are SGHNT and YYREEE (reference sequence). The whole variable domain, remainder taken from reference TRBV5-4 and TRBJ1-1, is ETGVTQSPTHLIKTRGQQVTLRCSSQSGHNTVSWYQQALGQGPQFIFQYYREEENGRGNFPPRFSGLQFPNYSSELNVNALELDDSALYLCASSTLRQDMNTEAFFGQGTRLTVV.